This is a list of T cell receptor beta chains from one sample in a study of T-cell memory formation after mild COVID-19. A single record per CDR3 protein comes from TCRdb applying MiXCR to the 5' RACE reads. The table has 400,000 to 500,000 distinct CDR3 sequences, over 15% seen once; the top ten hold 20% to 25%. The sequenced sample consisted of PBMCs or a T cell subset sorted from them (not recorded which). The receptors derive from a man aged 18-30 years who had mild COVID-19 (a few samples of this study predate the infection). Cell type and time point are not known. The CDR3 runs from the conserved cysteine through the conserved F or W. Fields, in order: CDR3 protein, CDR3 DNA, clone size, D gene, V gene, J gene. A D gene is named only where the DNA matches it firmly. The size field is filled for only some rows; it gives once, few, many or a size class.

CASRVPGSSGANVLTF	TGTGCCAGCAGGGTCCCAGGGAGCTCTGGGGCCAACGTCCTGACTTTC	NA	NA	TRBV6-5	TRBJ2-6
CASSTLAGGLGKNIQYF	TGTGCCAGCAGTACGCTAGCGGGGGGGCTTGGCAAAAACATTCAGTACTTC	many	TRBD2	TRBV12-3/TRBV12-4	TRBJ2-4
CASSQDFGLEQFF	TGTGCCAGCAGCCAAGATTTCGGCTTGGAGCAGTTCTTC	NA	NA	TRBV4-2	TRBJ2-1
CATSDSRDPNYGYTF	TGTGCCACCAGTGATTCCAGGGACCCTAACTATGGCTACACCTTC	NA	NA	TRBV24-1	TRBJ1-2
CASKTGANEKLFF	TGTGCCAGCAAAACGGGCGCTAATGAAAAACTGTTTTTT	NA	NA	TRBV28	TRBJ1-4
CASSLISWDQETQYF	TGTGCCAGCAGTTTAATTAGTTGGGATCAAGAGACCCAGTACTTC	few	NA	TRBV28	TRBJ2-5
CSARVAGGNEKLFF	TGCAGTGCTAGAGTGGCGGGTGGTAATGAAAAACTGTTTTTT	many	NA	TRBV20-1	TRBJ1-4
CASSYDTGELFF	TGTGCCAGCAGTTACGATACCGGGGAGCTGTTTTTT	many	NA	TRBV6-5	TRBJ2-2
CASSLQGPDTQYF	TGCGCCAGCAGCTTACAGGGGCCAGATACGCAGTATTTT	many	TRBD1	TRBV5-1	TRBJ2-3
CAWSVGSGANVLTF	TGTGCCTGGAGTGTGGGCTCTGGGGCCAACGTCCTGACTTTC	few	NA	TRBV30	TRBJ2-6
CASKGPGRETQYF	TGTGCCAGCAAGGGTCCAGGAAGAGAGACCCAGTACTTC	NA	NA	TRBV28	TRBJ2-5
CAARPGASSYNEQFF	TGTGCCGCCCGGCCGGGGGCTAGCTCCTACAATGAGCAGTTCTTC	few	NA	TRBV27	TRBJ2-1
CSADVGTGGSETQYF	TGCAGTGCCGACGTCGGGACAGGGGGCTCAGAGACCCAGTACTTC	few	TRBD1	TRBV20-1	TRBJ2-5
CASSSDIYGYTF	TGTGCCAGCAGTTCTGACATCTATGGCTACACCTTC	few	NA	TRBV5-6	TRBJ1-2
CAISGLGLGTDTQYF	TGTGCCATCAGTGGTCTAGGGCTAGGAACAGATACGCAGTATTTT	few	NA	TRBV10-3	TRBJ2-3
CASTGGRKETQYF	TGTGCCAGCACCGGGGGAAGGAAAGAGACCCAGTACTTC	few	NA	TRBV28	TRBJ2-5
CASSWGGTGGSYVETQYF	TGTGCCAGCAGTTGGGGCGGGACAGGGGGGTCTTACGTGGAGACCCAGTACTTC	few	TRBD1	TRBV6-2/TRBV6-3	TRBJ2-5